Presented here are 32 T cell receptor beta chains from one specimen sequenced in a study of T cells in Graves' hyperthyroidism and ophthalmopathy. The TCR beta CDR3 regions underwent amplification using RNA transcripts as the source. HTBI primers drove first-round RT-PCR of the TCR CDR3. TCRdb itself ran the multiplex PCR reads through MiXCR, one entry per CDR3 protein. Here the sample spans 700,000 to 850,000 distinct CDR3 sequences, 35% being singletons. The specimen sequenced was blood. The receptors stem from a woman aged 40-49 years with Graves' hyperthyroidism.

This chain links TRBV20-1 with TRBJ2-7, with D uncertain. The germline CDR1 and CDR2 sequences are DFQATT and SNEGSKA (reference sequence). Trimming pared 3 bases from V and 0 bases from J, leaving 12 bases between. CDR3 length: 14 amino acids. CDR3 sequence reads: CSASEPKSSYEQYF. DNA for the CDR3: TGCAGTGCTAGTGAGCCGAAGAGCTCCTACGAGCAGTACTTC.

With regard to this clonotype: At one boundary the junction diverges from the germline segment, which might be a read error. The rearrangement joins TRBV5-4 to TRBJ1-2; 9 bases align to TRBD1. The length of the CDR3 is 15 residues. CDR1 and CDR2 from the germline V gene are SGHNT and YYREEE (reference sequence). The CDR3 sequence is CASSLLTGTGNGHTF. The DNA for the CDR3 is TGTGCCAGCAGCCTACTAACCGGGACAGGGAATGGCCACACCTTC. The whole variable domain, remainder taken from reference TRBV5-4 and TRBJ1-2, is ETGVTQSPTHLIKTRGQQVTLRCSSQSGHNTVSWYQQALGQGPQFIFQYYREEENGRGNFPPRFSGLQFPNYSSELNVNALELDDSALYLCASSLLTGTGNGHTFGSGTRLTVV.

In DNA, the CDR3 is TGTGCCAGCAGTGCAGAGGGGGGCTTTAATGAAAAACTGTTTTTT. Its translation: CASSAEGGFNEKLFF. The chain couples TRBV25-1 to TRBJ1-4; a possible D gene is TRBD1 (6 bases). Germline V CDR1 and CDR2: MGHDK, SYGVNS. The CDR3 has 15 amino acids. V was shortened by 4 bases and J by 4 bases, with 13 bases between the two germline ends.

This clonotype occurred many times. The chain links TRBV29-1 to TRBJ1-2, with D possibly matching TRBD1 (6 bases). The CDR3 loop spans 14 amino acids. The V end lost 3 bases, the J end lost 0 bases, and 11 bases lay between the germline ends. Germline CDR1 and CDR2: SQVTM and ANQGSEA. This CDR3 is CSVDPRQANYGYTF. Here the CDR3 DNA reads TGCAGCGTTGATCCCAGACAGGCTAACTATGGCTACACCTTC.

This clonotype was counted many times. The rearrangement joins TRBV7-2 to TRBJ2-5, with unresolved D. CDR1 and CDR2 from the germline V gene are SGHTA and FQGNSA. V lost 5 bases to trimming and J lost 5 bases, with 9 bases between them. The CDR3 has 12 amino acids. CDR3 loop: CASSTYRETQYF. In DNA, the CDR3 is TGTGCCAGCAGCACGTACCGCGAGACCCAGTACTTC.

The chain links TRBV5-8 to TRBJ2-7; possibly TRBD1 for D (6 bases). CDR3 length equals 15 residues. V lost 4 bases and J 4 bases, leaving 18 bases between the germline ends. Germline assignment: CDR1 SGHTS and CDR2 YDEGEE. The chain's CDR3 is CASSTRVVQGYEQYF. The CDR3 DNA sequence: TGTGCCAGCAGCACCCGGGTCGTCCAGGGGTACGAGCAGTACTTC.

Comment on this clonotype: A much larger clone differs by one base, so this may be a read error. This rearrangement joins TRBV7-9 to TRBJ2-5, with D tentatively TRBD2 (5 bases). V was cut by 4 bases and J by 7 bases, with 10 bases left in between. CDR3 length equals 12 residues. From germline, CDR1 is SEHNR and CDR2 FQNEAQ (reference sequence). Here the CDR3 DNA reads TGTGCCAGCAGCTCTCTTGGAGGGACCCAGTACTTC. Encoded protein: CASSSLGGTQYF.

The CDR3 protein is CASSLGEKGQPQHF. The DNA of the CDR3 is TGTGCCAGCAGCTTAGGGGAGAAAGGACAGCCCCAGCATTTT. The chain has TRBV7-2 and TRBJ1-5; no firm D call. With 1 base removed from V and 7 bases from J, the gap between germline ends came to 11 bases. The CDR3 extends over 14 amino acids. Germline CDR1 reads SGHTA; CDR2 reads FQGNSA.

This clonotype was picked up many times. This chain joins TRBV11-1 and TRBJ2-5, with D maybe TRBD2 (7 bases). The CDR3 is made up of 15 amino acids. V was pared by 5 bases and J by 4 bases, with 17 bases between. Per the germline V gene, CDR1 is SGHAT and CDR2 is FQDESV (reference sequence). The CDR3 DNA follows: TGTGCCAGCAGCGACCCGGGGGGCGAGCGAGAGACCCAGTACTTC. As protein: CASSDPGGERETQYF.

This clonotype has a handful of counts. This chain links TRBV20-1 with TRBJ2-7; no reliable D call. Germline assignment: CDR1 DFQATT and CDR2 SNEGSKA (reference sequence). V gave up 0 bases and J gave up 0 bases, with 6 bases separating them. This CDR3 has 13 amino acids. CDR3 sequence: CSARDKFSYEQYF. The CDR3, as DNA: TGCAGTGCTAGAGATAAGTTCTCCTACGAGCAGTACTTC.

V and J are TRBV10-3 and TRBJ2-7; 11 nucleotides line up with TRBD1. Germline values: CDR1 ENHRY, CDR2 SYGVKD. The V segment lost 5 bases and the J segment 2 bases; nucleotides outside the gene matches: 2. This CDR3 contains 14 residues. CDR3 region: CAISWDRGAYEQYF. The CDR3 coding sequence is TGTGCCATCAGTTGGGACAGGGGGGCCTACGAGCAGTACTTC.

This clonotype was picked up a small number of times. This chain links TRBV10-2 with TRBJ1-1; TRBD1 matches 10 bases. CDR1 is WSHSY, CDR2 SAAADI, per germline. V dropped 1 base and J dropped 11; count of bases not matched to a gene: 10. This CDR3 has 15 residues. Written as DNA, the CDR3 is TGCGCCAGCAGTGAGTATCCGGGACAGGGGTTCCCGGCTTTCTTT. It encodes CASSEYPGQGFPAFF.

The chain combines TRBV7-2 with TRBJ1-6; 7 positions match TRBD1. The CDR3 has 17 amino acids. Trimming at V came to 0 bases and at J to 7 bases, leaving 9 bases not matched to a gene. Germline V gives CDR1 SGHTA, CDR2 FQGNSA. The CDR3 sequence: CASSLALVTGFNSPLHF. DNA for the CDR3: TGTGCCAGCAGCTTAGCGTTGGTGACAGGGTTCAATTCACCCCTCCACTTT.

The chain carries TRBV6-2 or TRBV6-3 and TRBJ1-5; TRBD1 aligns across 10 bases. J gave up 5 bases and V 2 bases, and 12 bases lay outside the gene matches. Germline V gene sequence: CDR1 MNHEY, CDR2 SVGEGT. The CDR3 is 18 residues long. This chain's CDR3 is CASSYDRGLGVSDQPQHF. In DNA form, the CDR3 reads TGTGCCAGCAGTTACGACAGGGGGCTCGGGGTGAGTGATCAGCCCCAGCATTTT.

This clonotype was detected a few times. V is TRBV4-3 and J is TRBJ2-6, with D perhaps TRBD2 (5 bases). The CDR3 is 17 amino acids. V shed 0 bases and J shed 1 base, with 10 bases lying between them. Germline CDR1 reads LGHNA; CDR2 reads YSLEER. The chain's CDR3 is CASSQDDTGSGANVLTF. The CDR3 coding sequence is TGCGCCAGCAGCCAAGATGACACGGGGTCTGGGGCCAACGTCCTGACTTTC.

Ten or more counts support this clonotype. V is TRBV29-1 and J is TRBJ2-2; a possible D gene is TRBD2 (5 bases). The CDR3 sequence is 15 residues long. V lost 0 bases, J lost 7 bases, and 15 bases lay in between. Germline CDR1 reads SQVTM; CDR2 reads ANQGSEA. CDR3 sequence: CSVEDLGFRDGELFF. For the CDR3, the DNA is TGCAGCGTTGAAGATCTGGGGTTCCGGGACGGGGAGCTGTTTTTT.

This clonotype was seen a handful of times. This CDR3 reads CASSRYTSGSLQETQYF. CDR3 in DNA: TGTGCCAGCAGCCGCTATACTAGCGGGAGCCTACAAGAGACCCAGTACTTC. The chain has TRBV7-8 and TRBJ2-5, with 11 bases identical to TRBD2. V trimming: 5 bases; J trimming: 2 bases; junction bases outside the gene matches: 10. The CDR3 has 17 residues. Germline CDR1 SGHVS, CDR2 FQNEAQ.

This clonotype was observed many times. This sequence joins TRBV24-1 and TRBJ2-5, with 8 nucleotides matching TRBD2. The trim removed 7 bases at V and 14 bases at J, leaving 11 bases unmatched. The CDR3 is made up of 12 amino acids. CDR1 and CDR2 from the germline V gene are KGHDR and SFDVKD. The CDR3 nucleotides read TGTGCCACCAGCCCGGGAGGGGGACGTGTATACTTC. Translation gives CATSPGGGRVYF.

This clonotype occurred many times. CDR3 bases: TGCAGTGCTGAGAGGGTAGCGGATATGCTCAACGAGCAGTACTTC. Protein product: CSAERVADMLNEQYF. The J gene is TRBJ2-7, the V gene TRBV20-1; perhaps TRBD2 as D (6 bases). CDR3 size: 15 residues. Per germline, CDR1 DFQATT and CDR2 SNEGSKA (reference sequence). V was shortened by 5 bases and J by 5 bases, with 22 bases between the two germline ends.

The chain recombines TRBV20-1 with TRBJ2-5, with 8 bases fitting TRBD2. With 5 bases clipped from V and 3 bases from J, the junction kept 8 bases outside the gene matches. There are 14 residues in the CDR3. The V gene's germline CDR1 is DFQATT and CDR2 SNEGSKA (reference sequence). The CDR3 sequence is CSAVRGARKETQYF. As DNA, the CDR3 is TGCAGTGCTGTGCGGGGGGCGCGGAAAGAGACCCAGTACTTC.

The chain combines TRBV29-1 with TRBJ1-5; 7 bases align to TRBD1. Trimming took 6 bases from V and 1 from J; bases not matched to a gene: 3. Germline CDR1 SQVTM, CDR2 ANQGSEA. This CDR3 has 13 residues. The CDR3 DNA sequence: TGCAGCGTAGCGACAGGGAGCAATCAGCCCCAGCATTTT. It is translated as CSVATGSNQPQHF.

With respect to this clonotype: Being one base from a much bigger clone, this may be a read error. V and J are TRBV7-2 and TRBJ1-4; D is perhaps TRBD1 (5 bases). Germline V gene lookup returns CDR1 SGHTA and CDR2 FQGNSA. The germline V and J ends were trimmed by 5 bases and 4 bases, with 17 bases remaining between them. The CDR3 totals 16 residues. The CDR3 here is CASSRGYRPFNEKLFF. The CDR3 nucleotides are TGTGCCAGCAGCCGAGGGTACAGGCCTTTTAATGAAAAACTGTTTTTT.

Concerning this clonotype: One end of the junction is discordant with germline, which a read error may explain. The CDR3 protein is CTSSLGTGVVQYF. Here the CDR3 DNA reads TGTACCAGCAGCCTCGGGACAGGGGTAGTGCAGTACTTC. The V call is TRBV7-9, the J call TRBJ2-7; 10 bases line up with TRBD1. Germline V gene data show CDR1 as SEHNR and CDR2 as FQNEAQ (reference sequence). The CDR3 consists of 13 residues. Together with reference TRBV7-9 and TRBJ2-7, the CDR3 gives the full variable domain: DTGVSQNPRHKITKRGQNVTFRCDPISEHNRLYWYRQTLGQGPEFLTYFQNEAQLEKSRLLSDRFSAERPKGSFSTLEIQRTEQGDSAMYLCTSSLGTGVVQYFGPGTRLTVT.

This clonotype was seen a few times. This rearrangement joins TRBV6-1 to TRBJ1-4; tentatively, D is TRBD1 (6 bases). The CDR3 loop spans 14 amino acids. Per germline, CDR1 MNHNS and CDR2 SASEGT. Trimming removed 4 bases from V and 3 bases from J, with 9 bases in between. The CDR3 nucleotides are TGTGCCAGCAGTGCAGGGGATCCTAATGAAAAACTGTTTTTT. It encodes CASSAGDPNEKLFF.

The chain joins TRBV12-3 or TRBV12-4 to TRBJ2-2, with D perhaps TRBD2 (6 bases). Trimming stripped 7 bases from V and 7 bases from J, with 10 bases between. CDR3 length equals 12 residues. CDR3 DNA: TGTGCCAGCACCGGGGGAGGCGGGGAGCTGTTTTTT. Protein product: CASTGGGGELFF.

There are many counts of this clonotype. CDR3 protein: CASSEVGPSGNTIYF. DNA for the CDR3: TGTGCCAGCAGTGAAGTGGGTCCCTCTGGAAACACCATATATTTT. V and J are TRBV2 and TRBJ1-3; no firm D call. The germline V gene has CDR1 SNHLY and CDR2 FYNNEI. Trimming took 1 base from V and 0 from J, leaving 7 bases between them. The CDR3 has 15 residues.

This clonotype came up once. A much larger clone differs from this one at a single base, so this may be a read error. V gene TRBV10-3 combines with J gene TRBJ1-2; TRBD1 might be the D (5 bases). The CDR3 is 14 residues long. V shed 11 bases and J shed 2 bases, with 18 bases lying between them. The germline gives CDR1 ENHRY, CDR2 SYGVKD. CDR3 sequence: CAGSYWDGNYGYTF. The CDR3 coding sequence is TGTGCCGGCAGTTACTGGGACGGAAACTATGGCTACACCTTC.

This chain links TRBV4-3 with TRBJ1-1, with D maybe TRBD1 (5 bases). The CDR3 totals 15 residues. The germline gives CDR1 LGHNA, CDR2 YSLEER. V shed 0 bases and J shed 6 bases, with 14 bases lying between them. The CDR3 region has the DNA TGCGCCAGCAGCCAAGATACATCAGGGATGTCTGAAGCTTTCTTT. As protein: CASSQDTSGMSEAFF.

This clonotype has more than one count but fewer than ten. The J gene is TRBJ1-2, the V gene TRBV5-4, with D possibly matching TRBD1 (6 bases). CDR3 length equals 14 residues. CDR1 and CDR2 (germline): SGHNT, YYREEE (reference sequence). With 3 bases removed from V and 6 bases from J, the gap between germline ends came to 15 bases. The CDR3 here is CASSSGPAGDGYTF. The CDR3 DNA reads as TGTGCCAGCAGCTCGGGCCCCGCAGGGGATGGCTACACCTTC.

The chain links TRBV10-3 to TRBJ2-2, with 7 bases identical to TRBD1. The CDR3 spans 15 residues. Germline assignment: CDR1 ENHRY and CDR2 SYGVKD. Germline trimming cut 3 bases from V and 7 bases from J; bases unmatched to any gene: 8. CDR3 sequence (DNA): TGTGCCATCAGTGACCCTGACAGGGACGACGGGGAGCTGTTTTTT. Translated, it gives CAISDPDRDDGELFF.

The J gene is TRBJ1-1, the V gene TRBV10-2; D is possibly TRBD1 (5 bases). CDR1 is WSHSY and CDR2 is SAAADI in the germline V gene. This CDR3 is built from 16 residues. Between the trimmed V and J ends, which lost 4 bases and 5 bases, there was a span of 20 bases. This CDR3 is CASSANKEHGGTEAFF. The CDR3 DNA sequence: TGCGCCAGCAGTGCTAATAAGGAACACGGGGGAACTGAAGCTTTCTTT.

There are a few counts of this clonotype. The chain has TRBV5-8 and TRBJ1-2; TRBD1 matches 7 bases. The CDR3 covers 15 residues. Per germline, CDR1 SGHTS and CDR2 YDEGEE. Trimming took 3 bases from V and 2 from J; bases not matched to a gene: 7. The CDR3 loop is CASSSLSDRNYGYTF. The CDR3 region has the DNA TGTGCCAGCAGCTCGCTATCGGACAGGAACTATGGCTACACCTTC.